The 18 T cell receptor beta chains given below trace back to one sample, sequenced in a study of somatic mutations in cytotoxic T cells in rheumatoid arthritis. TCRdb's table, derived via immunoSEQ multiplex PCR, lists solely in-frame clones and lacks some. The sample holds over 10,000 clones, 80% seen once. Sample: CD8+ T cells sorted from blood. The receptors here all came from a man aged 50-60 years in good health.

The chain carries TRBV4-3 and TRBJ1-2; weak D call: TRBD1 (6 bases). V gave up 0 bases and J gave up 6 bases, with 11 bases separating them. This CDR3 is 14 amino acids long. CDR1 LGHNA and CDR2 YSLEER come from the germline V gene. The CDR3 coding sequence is TGCGCCAGCAGCCAAGATAAGGCAGGGGATGGCTACACCTTC. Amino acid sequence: CASSQDKAGDGYTF.

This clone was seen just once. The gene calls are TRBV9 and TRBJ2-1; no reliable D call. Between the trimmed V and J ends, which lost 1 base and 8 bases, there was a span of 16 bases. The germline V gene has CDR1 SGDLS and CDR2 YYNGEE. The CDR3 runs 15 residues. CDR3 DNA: TGTGCCAGCAGCGTAAGACCCGGGCCCACCGATGAGCAGTTCTTC. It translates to CASSVRPGPTDEQFF.

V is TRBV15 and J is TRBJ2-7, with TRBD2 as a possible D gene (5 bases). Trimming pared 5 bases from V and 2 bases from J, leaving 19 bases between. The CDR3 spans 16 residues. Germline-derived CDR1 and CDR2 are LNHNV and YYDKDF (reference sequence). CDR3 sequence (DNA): TGTGCCACCAGCGCCCCTGGGAGCCGAGAACCCTACGAGCAGTACTTC. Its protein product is CATSAPGSREPYEQYF.

CDR3 region: CASSRRLAGKRDTQYF. The DNA for the CDR3 is TGCGCCAGCAGTCGGCGACTAGCGGGAAAACGTGATACGCAGTATTTT. V gene TRBV5-1 combines with J gene TRBJ2-3; 11 bases agree with TRBD2. Unmatched junction bases numbered 11, after V lost 5 bases and J lost 6 bases. The CDR3 is 16 amino acids. Looked up from germline, CDR1 is SGHRS and CDR2 is YFSETQ.

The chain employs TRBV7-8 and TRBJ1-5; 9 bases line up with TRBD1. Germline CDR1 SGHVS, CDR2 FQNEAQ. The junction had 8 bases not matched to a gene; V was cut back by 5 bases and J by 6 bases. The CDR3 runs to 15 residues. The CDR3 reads CASSPGTGFVQPQHF. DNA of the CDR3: TGTGCCAGCAGCCCAGGGACAGGGTTCGTTCAGCCCCAGCATTTT.

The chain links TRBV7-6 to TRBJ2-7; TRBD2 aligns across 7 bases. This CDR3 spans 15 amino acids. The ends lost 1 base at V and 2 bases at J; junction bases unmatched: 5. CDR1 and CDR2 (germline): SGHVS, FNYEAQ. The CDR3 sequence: CASSLDVGGTYEQYF. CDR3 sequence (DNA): TGTGCCAGCAGCTTAGATGTGGGGGGGACCTACGAGCAGTACTTC.

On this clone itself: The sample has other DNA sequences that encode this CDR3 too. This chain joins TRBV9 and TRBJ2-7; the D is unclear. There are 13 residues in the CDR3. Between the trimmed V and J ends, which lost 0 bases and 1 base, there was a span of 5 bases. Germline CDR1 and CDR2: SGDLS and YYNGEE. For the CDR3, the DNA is TGTGCCAGCAGCGTAGAGGGATCCTACGAGCAGTACTTC. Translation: CASSVEGSYEQYF. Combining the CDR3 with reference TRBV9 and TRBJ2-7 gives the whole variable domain DSGVTQTPKHLITATGQRVTLRCSPRSGDLSVYWYQQSLDQGLQFLIQYYNGEERAKGNILERFSAQQFPDLHSELNLSSLELGDSALYFCASSVEGSYEQYFGPGTRLTVT.

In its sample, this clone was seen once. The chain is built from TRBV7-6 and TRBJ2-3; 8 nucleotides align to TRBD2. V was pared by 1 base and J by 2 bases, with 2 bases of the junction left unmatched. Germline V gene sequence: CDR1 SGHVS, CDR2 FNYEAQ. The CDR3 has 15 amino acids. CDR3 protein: CASSLVAGPTDTQYF. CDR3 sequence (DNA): TGTGCCAGCAGCTTAGTAGCGGGACCCACAGATACGCAGTATTTT.

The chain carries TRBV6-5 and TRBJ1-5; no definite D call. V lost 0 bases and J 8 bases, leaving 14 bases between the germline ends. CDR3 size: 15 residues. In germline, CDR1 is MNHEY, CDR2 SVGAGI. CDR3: CASSYSPLGWEPQHF. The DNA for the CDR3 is TGTGCCAGCAGTTACTCACCCCTCGGGTGGGAGCCCCAGCATTTT.

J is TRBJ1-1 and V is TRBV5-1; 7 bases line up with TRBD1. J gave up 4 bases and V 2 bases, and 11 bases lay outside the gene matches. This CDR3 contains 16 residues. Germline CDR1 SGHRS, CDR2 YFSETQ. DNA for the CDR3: TGCGCCAGCAGCTTTTACTCGACAGGGATGGGCACTGAAGCTTTCTTT. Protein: CASSFYSTGMGTEAFF.

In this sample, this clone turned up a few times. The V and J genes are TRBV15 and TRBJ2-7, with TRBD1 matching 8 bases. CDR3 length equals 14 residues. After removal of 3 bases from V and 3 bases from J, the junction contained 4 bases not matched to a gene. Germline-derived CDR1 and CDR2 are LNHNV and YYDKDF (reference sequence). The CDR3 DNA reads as TGTGCCACCAGCAGCGACAGGGGTTTCTACGAGCAGTACTTC. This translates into CATSSDRGFYEQYF.

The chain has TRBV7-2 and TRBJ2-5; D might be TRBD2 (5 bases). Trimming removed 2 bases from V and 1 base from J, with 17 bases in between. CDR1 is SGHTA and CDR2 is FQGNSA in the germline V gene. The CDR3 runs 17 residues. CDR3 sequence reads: CASSLRGLLLVQETQYF. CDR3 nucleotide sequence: TGTGCCAGCAGCTTACGGGGTTTATTGCTGGTCCAAGAGACCCAGTACTTC.

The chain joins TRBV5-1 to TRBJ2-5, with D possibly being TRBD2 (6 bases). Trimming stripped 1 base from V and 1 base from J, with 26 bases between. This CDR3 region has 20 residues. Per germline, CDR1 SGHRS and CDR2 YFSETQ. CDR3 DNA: TGCGCCAGCAGCTTGTCGAAGTTACAGTGGGGGGACGGTCTCCAAGAGACCCAGTACTTC. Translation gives CASSLSKLQWGDGLQETQYF.

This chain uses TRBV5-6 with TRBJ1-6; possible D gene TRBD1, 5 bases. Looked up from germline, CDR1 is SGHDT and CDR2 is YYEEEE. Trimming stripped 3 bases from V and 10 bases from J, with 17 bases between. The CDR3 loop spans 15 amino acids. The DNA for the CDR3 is TGTGCCAGCAGCTCTGTCCAGGGAGGGAAGTCACCCCTCCACTTT. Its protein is CASSSVQGGKSPLHF.

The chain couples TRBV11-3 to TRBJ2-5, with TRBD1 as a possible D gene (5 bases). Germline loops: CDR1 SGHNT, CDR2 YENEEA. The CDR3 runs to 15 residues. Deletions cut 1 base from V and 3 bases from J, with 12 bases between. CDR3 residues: CASSLGSTDKETQYF. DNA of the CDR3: TGTGCCAGCAGCTTAGGATCGACAGACAAAGAGACCCAGTACTTC.

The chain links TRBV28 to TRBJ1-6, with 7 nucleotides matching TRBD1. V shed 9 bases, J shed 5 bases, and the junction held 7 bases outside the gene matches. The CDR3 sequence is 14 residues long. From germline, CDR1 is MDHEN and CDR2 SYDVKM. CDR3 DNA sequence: TGTGCCAGTTCTCAGGGGGGAGATAATTCACCCCTCCACTTT. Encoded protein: CASSQGGDNSPLHF.

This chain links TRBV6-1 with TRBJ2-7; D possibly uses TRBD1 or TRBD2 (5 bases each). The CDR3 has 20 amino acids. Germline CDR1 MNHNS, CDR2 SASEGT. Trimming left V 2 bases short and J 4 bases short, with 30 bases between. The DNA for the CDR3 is TGTGCCAGCAGTGAAATCGTGGGACCCATCTTAACGTACAGAGGGTACGAGCAGTACTTC. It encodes CASSEIVGPILTYRGYEQYF.

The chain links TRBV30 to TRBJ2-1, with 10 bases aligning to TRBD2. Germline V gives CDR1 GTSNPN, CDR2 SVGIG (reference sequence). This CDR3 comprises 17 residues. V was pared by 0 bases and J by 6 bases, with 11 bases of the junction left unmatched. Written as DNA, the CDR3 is TGTGCCTGGAGTGTTTTAGCGGGAGGAGCAGGTTTCAATGAGCAGTTCTTC. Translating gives CAWSVLAGGAGFNEQFF.